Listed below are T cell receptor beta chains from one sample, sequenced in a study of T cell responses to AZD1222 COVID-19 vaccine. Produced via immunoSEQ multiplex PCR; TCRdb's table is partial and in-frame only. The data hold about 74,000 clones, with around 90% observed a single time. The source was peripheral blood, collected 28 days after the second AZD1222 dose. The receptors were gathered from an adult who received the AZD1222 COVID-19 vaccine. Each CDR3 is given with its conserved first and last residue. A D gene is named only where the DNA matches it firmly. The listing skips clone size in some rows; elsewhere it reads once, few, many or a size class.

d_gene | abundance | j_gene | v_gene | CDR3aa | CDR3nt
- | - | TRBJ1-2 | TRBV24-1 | CATSDTGTYGYTF | TGTGCCACCAGTGACACCGGGACTTATGGCTACACCTTC
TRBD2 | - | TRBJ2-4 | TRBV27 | CASREREMGAKNIQYF | TGTGCCAGCAGGGAGCGGGAGATGGGTGCCAAAAACATTCAGTACTTC
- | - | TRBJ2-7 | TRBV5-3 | CARSLTREYEQYF | TGTGCCAGAAGCTTGACTCGGGAGTACGAGCAGTACTTC
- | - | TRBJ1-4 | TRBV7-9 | CASSPRDGTNEKLFF | TGTGCCAGCAGCCCCCGGGACGGAACTAATGAAAAACTGTTTTTT
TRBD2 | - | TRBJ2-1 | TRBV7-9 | CASSWTSGSPSEQFF | TGTGCCAGCAGCTGGACTAGCGGGAGCCCGTCTGAGCAGTTCTTC
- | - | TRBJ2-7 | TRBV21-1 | CASSARPGQRRIYEQYF | TGTGCCAGCAGCGCCCGCCCCGGACAGCGACGCATCTACGAGCAGTACTTC
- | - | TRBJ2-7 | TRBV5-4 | CASSLAPSEAYEQYF | TGTGCCAGCAGCTTGGCGCCTAGCGAAGCCTACGAGCAGTACTTC
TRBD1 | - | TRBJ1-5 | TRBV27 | CASSSGTDSNQPQHF | TGTGCCAGCAGTTCCGGGACAGATAGCAATCAGCCCCAGCATTTT
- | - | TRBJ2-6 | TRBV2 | CASSERGHIRSGANVLTF | TGTGCCAGCAGTGAAAGGGGACACATTCGCTCTGGGGCCAACGTCCTGACTTTC
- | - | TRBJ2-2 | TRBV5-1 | CASSNLLEAGELFF | TGCGCCAGCAGTAATCTCCTGGAGGCCGGGGAGCTGTTTTTT
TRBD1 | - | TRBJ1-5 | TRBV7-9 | CASSSVGQGNYSNQPQHF | TGTGCCAGCAGCTCAGTAGGACAGGGCAACTATAGCAATCAGCCCCAGCATTTT
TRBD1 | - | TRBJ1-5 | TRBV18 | CASSPGTGSQPQHF | TGTGCCAGCTCCCCCGGGACAGGGAGCCAGCCCCAGCATTTT
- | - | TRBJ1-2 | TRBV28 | CASGVLANYGYTF | TGTGCCAGCGGTGTTTTAGCTAACTATGGCTACACCTTC
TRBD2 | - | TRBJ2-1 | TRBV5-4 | CASSDPGLVASYNEQFF | TGTGCCAGCAGCGATCCGGGACTAGTGGCGTCCTACAATGAGCAGTTCTTC
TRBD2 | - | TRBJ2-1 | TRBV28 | CASSYGTSGINEQFF | TGTGCCAGCAGTTACGGGACTAGCGGTATCAATGAGCAGTTCTTC
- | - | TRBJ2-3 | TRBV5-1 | CASSLAGETSTDTQYF | TGCGCCAGCAGCTTGGCCGGAGAAACCTCCACAGATACGCAGTATTTT
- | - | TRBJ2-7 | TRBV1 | CTSSPGAGGSFYEQYF | TGCACCAGCAGCCCAGGGGCGGGAGGCAGTTTCTACGAGCAGTACTTC
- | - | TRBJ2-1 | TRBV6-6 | CASSWGEKGPRGEQFF | TGTGCCAGCAGTTGGGGGGAAAAGGGGCCCAGGGGCGAGCAGTTCTTC
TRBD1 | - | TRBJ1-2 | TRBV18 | CASSPGEGQGYGYTF | TGTGCCAGCTCACCAGGGGAGGGACAGGGGTACGGCTACACCTTC
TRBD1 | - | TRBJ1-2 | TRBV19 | CASSKRQDRVRYGYTF | TGTGCCAGTAGTAAACGCCAAGACAGGGTCCGCTATGGCTACACCTTC
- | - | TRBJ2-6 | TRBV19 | CASRSDSLSGANVLTF | TGTGCCAGTAGATCGGACAGCCTCTCTGGGGCCAACGTCCTGACTTTC
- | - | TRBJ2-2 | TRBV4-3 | CASSQDRVGTGELFF | TGCGCCAGCAGCCAAGATAGAGTAGGCACCGGGGAGCTGTTTTTT
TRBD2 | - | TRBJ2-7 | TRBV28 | CASRTSGRAEEQYF | TGTGCCAGCAGGACTAGCGGGAGGGCCGAGGAGCAGTACTTC
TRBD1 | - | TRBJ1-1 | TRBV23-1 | CASSQRGQGDRAFF | TGCGCCAGCAGTCAACGGGGACAGGGGGATAGAGCTTTCTTT
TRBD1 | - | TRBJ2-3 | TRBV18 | CASSPPGQSTDTQYF | TGTGCCAGCTCACCACCGGGACAGAGCACAGATACGCAGTATTTT
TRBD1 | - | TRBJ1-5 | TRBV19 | CASSRQGRTSNQPQHF | TGTGCCAGTAGTCGACAGGGGCGAACTAGCAATCAGCCCCAGCATTTT
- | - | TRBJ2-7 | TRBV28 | CASSPPDSYEQYF | TGTGCCAGCAGTCCTCCGGACTCCTACGAGCAGTACTTC
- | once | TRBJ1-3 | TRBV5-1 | CASRTQGSGNTIYF | TGCGCCAGCAGGACGCAGGGTTCTGGAAACACCATATATTTT
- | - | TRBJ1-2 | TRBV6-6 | CASNEEGRYGYTF | TGTGCCAGCAACGAAGAGGGTCGCTATGGCTACACCTTC
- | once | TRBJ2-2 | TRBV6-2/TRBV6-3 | CASSYPTSWTHTGELFF | TGTGCCAGCAGTTACCCTACTAGCTGGACCCACACCGGGGAGCTGTTTTTT
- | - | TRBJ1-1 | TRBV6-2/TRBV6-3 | CASSYSLQGEAFF | TGTGCCAGCAGTTACAGCCTCCAGGGTGAAGCTTTCTTT
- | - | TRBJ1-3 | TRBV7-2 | CASSPTGFGGNTIYF | TGTGCCAGCAGCCCAACAGGGTTCGGTGGAAACACCATATATTTT
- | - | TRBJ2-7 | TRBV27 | CASKSDSRSSYEQYF | TGTGCCAGCAAATCGGACAGCCGGAGCTCCTACGAGCAGTACTTC
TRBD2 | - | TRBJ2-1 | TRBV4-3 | CASSQVAGVHNEQFF | TGCGCCAGCAGCCAAGTAGCGGGAGTCCACAATGAGCAGTTCTTC
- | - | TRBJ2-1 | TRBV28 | CASSFIAGEQFF | TGTGCCAGCAGTTTTATTGCTGGTGAGCAGTTCTTC
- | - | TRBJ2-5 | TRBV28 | CASTPPRLETQYF | TGTGCCAGCACCCCTCCCCGGTTGGAGACCCAGTACTTC
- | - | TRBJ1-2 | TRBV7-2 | CASSPDMSYGYTF | TGTGCCAGCAGCCCTGACATGAGCTATGGCTACACCTTC
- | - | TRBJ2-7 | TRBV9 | CASSVADSSYEQYF | TGTGCCAGCAGCGTAGCTGACAGCTCCTACGAGCAGTACTTC
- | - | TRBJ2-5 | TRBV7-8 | CASTQAGQYQETQYF | TGTGCCAGCACCCAGGCGGGACAGTACCAAGAGACCCAGTACTTC
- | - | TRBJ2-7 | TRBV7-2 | CASSLGPSYEQYF | TGTGCCAGCAGCTTAGGGCCTTCCTACGAGCAGTACTTC
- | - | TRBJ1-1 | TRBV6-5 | CASRGATEAFF | TGTGCCAGCAGAGGGGCCACTGAAGCTTTCTTT
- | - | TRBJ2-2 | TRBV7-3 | CASSPTPTGELFF | TGTGCCAGCAGCCCGACACCGACCGGGGAGCTGTTTTTT
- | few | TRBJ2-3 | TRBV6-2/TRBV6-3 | CASSYTPGATDTQYF | TGTGCCAGCAGTTACACCCCGGGGGCCACAGATACGCAGTATTTT
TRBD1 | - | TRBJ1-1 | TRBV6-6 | CASSPLGQRPKNTEAFF | TGTGCCAGCAGTCCCCTGGGACAGCGCCCGAAGAACACTGAAGCTTTCTTT
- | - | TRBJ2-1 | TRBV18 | CASSPGQEINEQFF | TGTGCCAGCTCACCGGGGCAGGAGATCAATGAGCAGTTCTTC
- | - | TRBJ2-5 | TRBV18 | CASSPSPFKTQYF | TGTGCCAGCTCACCATCACCGTTTAAGACCCAGTACTTC
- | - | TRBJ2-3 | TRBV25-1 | CASSPTWAYTQYF | TGTGCCAGCAGTCCTACTTGGGCATATACGCAGTATTTT